The 9 T cell receptor beta chains listed next were all sequenced from one sample in a study of tumor-infiltrating lymphocytes in primary liver carcinoma. Unsorted whole blood supplied the blood RNA, and germline DNA was isolated too. Reverse transcription of 500 ng total RNA with a constant-region primer produced TCR beta cDNA. Generation of the TCR beta libraries relied on three nested multiplex PCR rounds using slightly modified ARM-PCR. The first two PCR rounds, approximately 10 cycles each, used TRBV1-TRBV30 forward primers and a C-beta reverse primer. TCRdb re-derived calls from the multiplex PCR reads in MiXCR, one entry per CDR3 protein. This table has roughly 330,000 distinct CDR3 sequences, approximately 64% appearing once. The sample taken for sequencing was peripheral blood. These receptors were collected from a man aged 35 to 55 with primary liver carcinoma and hepatitis B virus infection.

The V gene is TRBV6-4, the J gene TRBJ2-3; D is uncertain. CDR3 length equals 13 residues. Germline CDR1 reads MRHNA; CDR2 reads SNTAGT. DNA for the CDR3: TGTTCAAGCAGTAGGAGTGCTACAGATACGCAGTATTTT. This encodes CSSSRSATDTQYF.

This clonotype was observed at least ten times. V and J are TRBV4-1 and TRBJ1-2, with D perhaps matching TRBD1 (5 bases). Per germline, CDR1 MGHRA and CDR2 YSYEKL. This CDR3 region has 16 residues. Trimming stripped 0 bases from V and 4 bases from J, with 15 bases between. The CDR3 spells CASSQDGGGSSYGYTF. The DNA for the CDR3 is TGCGCCAGCAGCCAAGATGGGGGGGGGTCTTCCTATGGCTACACCTTC.

Comment on this clonotype: This may stem from a read error, because a much larger clone lies one nucleotide away. This chain uses TRBV4-1 with TRBJ2-7; TRBD2 might be the D (5 bases). The V gene lost 4 bases and the J gene lost 7 bases, with 8 bases spanning the gap. CDR3 length: 11 residues. Germline lookup yields CDR1 MGHRA and CDR2 YSYEKL. The CDR3 protein is CASSLEGEQYF. CDR3 sequence (DNA): TGCGCCAGCAGCCTAGAGGGAGAGCAGTACTTC.

As regards this clonotype: One end of the junction varies from germline; a read error may be responsible. V gene TRBV11-2 combines with J gene TRBJ2-1; 11 positions agree with TRBD2. The CDR3 consists of 15 residues. Germline V gene data show CDR1 as SGHAT and CDR2 as FQNNGV. CDR3 loop: CASSLALAGGIEQFF. As DNA, the CDR3 is TGTGCAAGCAGCTTGGCCCTAGCGGGGGGAATTGAGCAGTTCTTC.

This clonotype occurred many times. The V call is TRBV6-2 or TRBV6-3, the J call TRBJ2-7, with D possibly TRBD2 on 6 matching bases. Trimming pared 7 bases from V and 0 bases from J, leaving 13 bases between. The CDR3 is 14 residues long. Germline V CDR1 and CDR2: MNHEY, SVGEGT. The CDR3 is CASKRDFISYEQYF. The DNA of the CDR3 is TGTGCCAGCAAGAGGGACTTTATCTCCTACGAGCAGTACTTC.

This clonotype was counted a few times. At one end, the junction sequence differs from germline, possibly due to a read error. The chain employs TRBV12-3 or TRBV12-4 and TRBJ2-7; 11 nucleotides agree with TRBD1. CDR3 length equals 15 residues. The CDR3 bases are TGTACCAGCAGCAGGACAGGGGGCCTGGACTACGAGCAGTACTTC. Translated, it gives CTSSRTGGLDYEQYF.

This chain links TRBV5-1 with TRBJ2-1; D unresolved. The V end lost 4 bases, the J end lost 7 bases, and 18 bases lay between the germline ends. The CDR3 has 15 amino acids. Germline loops: CDR1 SGHRS, CDR2 YFSETQ. The CDR3 reads CASSPVLVLLNEQFF. The CDR3 DNA follows: TGCGCCAGCAGCCCCGTCCTAGTTCTACTGAATGAGCAGTTCTTC.

This chain uses TRBV5-5 with TRBJ2-3; 7 bases agree with TRBD1. The CDR3 consists of 15 residues. The V gene's germline CDR1 is SGHKS and CDR2 YYEKEE (reference sequence). The trim removed 3 bases at V and 11 bases at J, leaving 15 bases unmatched. CDR3 in amino acids: CASSSGTEVSDLQYF. The CDR3 DNA is TGTGCCAGCAGCTCCGGGACAGAGGTCTCGGATTTGCAGTATTTT.

The chain couples TRBV28 to TRBJ1-5; D call uncertain. CDR1 is MDHEN, CDR2 SYDVKM, per germline. V was clipped by 7 bases and J by 1 base, with 14 bases between them. The CDR3 consists of 15 residues. CDR3 nucleotide sequence: TGTGCCAGCACCTCAACCGAGGGAAGCAATCAGCCCCAGCATTTT. This gives the protein CASTSTEGSNQPQHF.